This T cell receptor (beta chain) was profiled in a study of T-cell reconstitution after alpha-beta-depleted transplantation in children. It was with unique molecular identifiers that the TCRbeta library was prepared. Using its own MiXCR run on the PCR reads, TCRdb lists one record per CDR3 protein. The data hold approximately 340,000 distinct CDR3 sequences, with approximately 10% observed a single time. The germline CDR1 and CDR2 sequences are SGHTA and FQGNSA. The CDR3 totals 15 residues. Between the trimmed V and J ends, which lost 5 bases and 0 bases, there was a span of 14 bases. This rearrangement joins TRBV7-2 to TRBJ2-7, with TRBD1 as a possible D gene (6 bases). The source of this sequence is a human donor who donated a stem cell graft to a child with acute lymphoblastic leukemia. The input for sequencing was PBMCs from the stem cell graft donor, taken from the stem cell graft. CDR3 nucleotides: TGTGCCAGCAGCCCAGGACAGAACTTCTCCTACGAGCAGTACTTC. Translating it yields CASSPGQNFSYEQYF.